What follows is one T cell receptor (beta chain) and its context. The antigen remains unidentified. The sample comes from a study of T cell responses to AZD1222 COVID-19 vaccine. Study conclusions and caveats: Clonal diversity may have been underestimated in mostly white British donors. Once two AZD1222 doses were given, Spike-specific TCR breadth and depth went up. Vaccine-related CD4 TCRs covered spike, predominating at 160-218 and 743-854. Repertoires were collected only later (after the peak T cell response had occurred).

Measured with immunoSEQ multiplex PCR; TCRdb has only the in-frame clones, and not every one. The sample lists about 120,000 clones, approximately 94% occurring once. CDR3 length equals 13 residues. Per the germline V gene, CDR1 is MDHEN and CDR2 is SYDVKM. V lost 6 bases to trimming and J lost 5 bases, with 13 bases between them. The TCR comes from an adult who received the AZD1222 COVID-19 vaccine. The chain recombines TRBV28 with TRBJ2-5; possibly TRBD2 for D (5 bases). The sequences come from peripheral blood, collected 28 days after the second AZD1222 dose. The CDR3 nucleotides read TGTGCCAGCAGCCCTCCGGGATGGGAGACCCAGTACTTC. As protein: CASSPPGWETQYF.